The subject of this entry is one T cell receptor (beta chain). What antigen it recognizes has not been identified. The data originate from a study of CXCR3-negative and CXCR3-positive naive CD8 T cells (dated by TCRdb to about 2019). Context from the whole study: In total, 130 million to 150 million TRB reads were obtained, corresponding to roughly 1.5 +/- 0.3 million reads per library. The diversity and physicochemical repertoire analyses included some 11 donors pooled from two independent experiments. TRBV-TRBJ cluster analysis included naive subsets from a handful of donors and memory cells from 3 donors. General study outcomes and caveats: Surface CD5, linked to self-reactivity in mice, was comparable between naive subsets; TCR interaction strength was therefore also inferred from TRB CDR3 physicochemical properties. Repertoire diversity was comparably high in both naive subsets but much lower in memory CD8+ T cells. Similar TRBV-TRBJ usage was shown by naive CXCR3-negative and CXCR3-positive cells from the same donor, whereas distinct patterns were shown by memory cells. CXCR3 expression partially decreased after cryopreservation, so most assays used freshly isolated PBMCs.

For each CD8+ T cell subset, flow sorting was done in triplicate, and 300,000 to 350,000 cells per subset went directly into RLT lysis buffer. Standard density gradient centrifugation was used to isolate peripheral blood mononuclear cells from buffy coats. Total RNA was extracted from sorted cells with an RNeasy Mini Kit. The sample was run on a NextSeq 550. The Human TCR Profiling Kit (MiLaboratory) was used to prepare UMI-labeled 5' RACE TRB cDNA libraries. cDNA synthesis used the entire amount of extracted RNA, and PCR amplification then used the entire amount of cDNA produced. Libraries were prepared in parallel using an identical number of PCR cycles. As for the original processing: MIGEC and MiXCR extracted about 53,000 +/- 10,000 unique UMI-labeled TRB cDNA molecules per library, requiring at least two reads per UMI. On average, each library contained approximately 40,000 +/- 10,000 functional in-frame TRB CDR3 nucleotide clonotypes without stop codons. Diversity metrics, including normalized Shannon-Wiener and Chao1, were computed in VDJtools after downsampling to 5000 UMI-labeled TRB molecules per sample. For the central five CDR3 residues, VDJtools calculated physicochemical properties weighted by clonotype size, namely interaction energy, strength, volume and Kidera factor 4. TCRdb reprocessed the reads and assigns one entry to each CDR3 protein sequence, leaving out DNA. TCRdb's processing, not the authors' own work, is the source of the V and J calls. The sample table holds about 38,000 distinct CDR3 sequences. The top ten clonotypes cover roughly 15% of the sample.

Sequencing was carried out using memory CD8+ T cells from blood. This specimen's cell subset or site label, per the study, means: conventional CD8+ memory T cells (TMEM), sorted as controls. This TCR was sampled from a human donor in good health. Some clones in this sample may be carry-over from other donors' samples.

The CDR3 corresponds to CASSDDRANEQFF. The chain is assembled from TRBV6-1 and TRBJ2-1; TCRdb selects TRBD1, and the lack of DNA leaves this call unchecked. The CDR3 has 13 amino acids, counting the end cysteine and phenylalanine. DNA for this receptor is not on file. CDR1 MNHNS and CDR2 SASEGT are derived from the germline V gene.